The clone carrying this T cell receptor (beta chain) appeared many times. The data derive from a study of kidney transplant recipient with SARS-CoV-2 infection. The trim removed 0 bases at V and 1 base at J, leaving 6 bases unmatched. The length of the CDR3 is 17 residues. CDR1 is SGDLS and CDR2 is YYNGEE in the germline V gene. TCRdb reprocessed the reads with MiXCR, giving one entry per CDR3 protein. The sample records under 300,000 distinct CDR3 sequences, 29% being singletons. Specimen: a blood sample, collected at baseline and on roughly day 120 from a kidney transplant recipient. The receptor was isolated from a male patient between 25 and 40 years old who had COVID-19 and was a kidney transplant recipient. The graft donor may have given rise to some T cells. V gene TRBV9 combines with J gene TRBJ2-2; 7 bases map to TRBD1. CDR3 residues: CASSVVGTARNTGELFF. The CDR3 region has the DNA TGTGCCAGCAGCGTAGTGGGGACAGCCAGGAACACCGGGGAGCTGTTTTTT. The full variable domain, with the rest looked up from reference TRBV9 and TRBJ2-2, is DSGVTQTPKHLITATGQRVTLRCSPRSGDLSVYWYQQSLDQGLQFLIQYYNGEERAKGNILERFSAQQFPDLHSELNLSSLELGDSALYFCASSVVGTARNTGELFFGEGSRLTVL.